This T cell receptor beta chain was recorded in a study of shared clonotypes between healthy human individuals. Data came from immunoSEQ multiplex PCR; TCRdb stores just in-frame clones and leaves some out. Here the sample spans 950,000 to 1,100,000 clones, about four fifths being singletons. CDR1 is SGHDT and CDR2 is YYEEEE in the germline V gene. The V gene end was trimmed by 3 bases and the J gene end by 5 bases; junction bases not matched to a gene: 6. The CDR3 is made up of 15 amino acids. Sequences were obtained from memory CD4+ T cells from PBMCs. Subset of the sample: CD45RA-negative fraction. The chain couples TRBV5-6 to TRBJ1-3; 9 bases map to TRBD1. The TCR was taken from a young man in good health. Some clones in this sample may be carry-over from other donors' samples. CDR3 residues: CASSWGGQGRNTIYF. The CDR3 nucleotides read TGTGCCAGCAGCTGGGGCGGACAGGGGAGAAACACCATATATTTT.